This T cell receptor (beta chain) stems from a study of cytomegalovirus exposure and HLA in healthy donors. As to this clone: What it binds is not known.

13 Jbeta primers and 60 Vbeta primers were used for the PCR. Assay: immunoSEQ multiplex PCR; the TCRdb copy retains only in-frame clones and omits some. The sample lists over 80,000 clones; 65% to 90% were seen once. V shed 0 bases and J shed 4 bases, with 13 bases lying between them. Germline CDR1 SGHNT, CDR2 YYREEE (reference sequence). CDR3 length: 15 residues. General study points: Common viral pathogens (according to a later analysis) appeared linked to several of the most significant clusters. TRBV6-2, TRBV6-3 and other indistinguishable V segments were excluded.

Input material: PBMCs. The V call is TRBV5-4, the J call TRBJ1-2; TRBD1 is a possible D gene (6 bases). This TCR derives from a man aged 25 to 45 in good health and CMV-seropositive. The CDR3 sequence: CASSLAGGAGYGYTF. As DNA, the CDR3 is TGTGCCAGCAGCTTGGCTGGGGGGGCGGGCTATGGCTACACCTTC. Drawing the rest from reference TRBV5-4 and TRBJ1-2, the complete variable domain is ETGVTQSPTHLIKTRGQQVTLRCSSQSGHNTVSWYQQALGQGPQFIFQYYREEENGRGNFPPRFSGLQFPNYSSELNVNALELDDSALYLCASSLAGGAGYGYTFGSGTRLTVV.